The clone carrying this T cell receptor (beta chain) has a handful of counts. The authors' processing: Amplification of reference gene primers provided the estimated nucleated cell counts. Profiled with immunoSEQ multiplex PCR; TCRdb holds only in-frame clones, not every one. V and J calls and clone size follow that table, whereas D and trimming were derived from the DNA. The table shows under 250,000 clones, with over 75% occurring only once. The CDR3 loop spans 15 amino acids. The junction had 11 bases not matched to a gene; V was cut back by 7 bases and J by 10 bases. The germline CDR1 and CDR2 sequences are SGHRS and YFSETQ. This record belongs to a study of blood T cell repertoires in COVID-19. On the study more broadly: COVID-19 samples collected from the United States, Italy and Spain covered acute and convalescent phases. Sources were T cells, B-cell-depleted T cells, or PBMCs; the material itself was cDNA or gDNA.

This sequence joins TRBV5-1 and TRBJ1-6; 10 positions match TRBD1. Sequenced: peripheral blood. This sequence was found in an elderly woman with acute or convalescent COVID-19. The CDR3 DNA sequence: TGCGCCAGCTCGAAGGGGGGGACAGGGGAGTCACCCCTCCACTTT. It specifies CASSKGGTGESPLHF.